The 31 T cell receptor beta chains in this list originate from one sample, sequenced in a study of a mutant IDH1 vaccine in newly diagnosed glioma. Time point of the sample: week 35, safety follow-up. The vaccine gave 300 ug of a 20-mer mutant IDH1 peptide subcutaneously per dose. Their cognate antigens are unknown. The assay was immunoSEQ multiplex PCR, and TCRdb's table has in-frame clones only and misses some. The data show around 32,000 clones, with roughly 80% seen just once and almost 9.5% held by the top ten. Sequenced here: PBMCs, sampled from a glioma patient whose treatment included an IDH1 peptide vaccine. These receptor sequences come from a woman aged 25 to 39 with glioma. Some clones in this sample may be carry-over from other donors' samples.

The chain is built from TRBV5-5 and TRBJ2-3, with D unresolved. Per germline, CDR1 SGHKS and CDR2 YYEKEE (reference sequence). V was shortened by 0 bases and J by 5 bases, with 10 bases between the two germline ends. There are 14 residues in the CDR3. CDR3 nucleotides: TGTGCCAGCAGCTTGGGGGCGTCGAGAGATACGCAGTATTTT. Protein product: CASSLGASRDTQYF.

J is TRBJ1-2 and V is TRBV9; a weak D match, TRBD1 (5 bases). V was shortened by 3 bases and J by 4 bases, with 22 bases between the two germline ends. Germline V lookup: CDR1 SGDLS, CDR2 YYNGEE. The CDR3 is made up of 17 amino acids. The DNA for the CDR3 is TGTGCCAGCAGCGCCCTAGATCCCCCCGACAGAATCTATGGCTACACCTTC. Protein product: CASSALDPPDRIYGYTF.

J is TRBJ1-2 and V is TRBV12-5; maybe TRBD1 (6 bases). CDR3 length equals 12 residues. V dropped 6 bases and J dropped 10 bases, with 15 bases sitting between them. CDR1 is LGHNT and CDR2 is FRNRAP in the germline V gene. The CDR3 reads CASGLTGSDYTF. In DNA, the CDR3 is TGTGCTAGTGGGTTGACAGGATCAGACTACACCTTC.

Here the CDR3 DNA reads TGTGCCAGCAGCTACGGGACTAGCGGGAGGGCGGAGACCCAGTACTTC. Residues: CASSYGTSGRAETQYF. The chain is built from TRBV2 and TRBJ2-5; 16 bases fit TRBD2. The CDR3 spans 16 residues. Germline V gives CDR1 SNHLY, CDR2 FYNNEI. V lost 6 bases, J lost 5 bases, and 6 bases stayed unmatched.

The chain recombines TRBV28 with TRBJ2-7, with TRBD1 as a possible D gene (6 bases). Trimming took off 3 bases at V and 2 bases at J, with 17 bases between the two ends. CDR3 length equals 16 residues. CDR1 is MDHEN, CDR2 SYDVKM, per germline. The CDR3 DNA is TGTGCCAGCAGTTTCCCCGTGAGTGGGACACCCTACGAGCAGTACTTC. It yields the protein CASSFPVSGTPYEQYF.

The chain links TRBV4-2 to TRBJ2-1; D is possibly TRBD1 (6 bases). Trimming removed 1 base from V and 3 bases from J, with 10 bases in between. This CDR3 region has 15 residues. Germline V lookup: CDR1 LGHNA, CDR2 YNFKEQ. CDR3 sequence: CASSQVIGGYNEQFF. The CDR3 region has the DNA TGTGCCAGCAGCCAAGTAATAGGGGGCTACAATGAGCAGTTCTTC.

The genes are TRBV7-2 and TRBJ1-2; D is undetermined. The CDR3 spans 12 residues. Germline-derived CDR1 and CDR2 are SGHTA and FQGNSA. The V and J ends lost 3 bases and 7 bases respectively, with 9 bases between them. In nucleotides, the CDR3 is TGTGCCAGCAGCTTCCTAGAGTCTGGCTACACCTTC. Translated, it gives CASSFLESGYTF. The variable domain in full, completed from reference TRBV7-2 and TRBJ1-2, reads GAGVSQSPSNKVTEKGKDVELRCDPISGHTALYWYRQSLGQGLEFLIYFQGNSAPDKSGLPSDRFSAERTGGSVSTLTIQRTQQEDSAVYLCASSFLESGYTFGSGTRLTVV.

The chain is built from TRBV30 and TRBJ2-7; D remains unclear. The germline V gene encodes CDR1 GTSNPN and CDR2 SVGIG (reference sequence). Trimming pared 0 bases from V and 0 bases from J, leaving 9 bases between. The CDR3 sequence is 14 residues long. DNA for the CDR3: TGTGCCTGGAGTGTAGGGCTAGGCTCCTACGAGCAGTACTTC. Its translation: CAWSVGLGSYEQYF.

V usage is TRBV29-1 and J usage is TRBJ2-3; weak D call: TRBD1 (6 bases). Germline CDR1 is SQVTM and CDR2 is ANQGSEA. The CDR3 has 13 residues. The V and J ends lost 6 bases and 2 bases respectively, with 12 bases between them. CDR3 amino acids: CSVLTGPTDTQYF. The CDR3 bases are TGCAGCGTCCTGACAGGCCCCACAGATACGCAGTATTTT.

The chain links TRBV18 to TRBJ2-7; 8 bases agree with TRBD1. The CDR3 is 15 amino acids. Looked up from germline, CDR1 is KGHSH and CDR2 is LQKENI. After removal of 3 bases from V and 6 bases from J, the junction contained 10 bases not matched to a gene. CDR3 region: CASSPLAGGVGEQYF. CDR3 DNA: TGTGCCAGCTCACCCCTGGCAGGGGGCGTCGGCGAGCAGTACTTC.

The rearrangement links TRBV19 to TRBJ2-7; 7 bases are a match to TRBD1. This CDR3 region has 15 residues. J gave up 0 bases and V 1 base, and 3 bases lay outside the gene matches. The germline gives CDR1 LNHDA, CDR2 SQIVND (reference sequence). The CDR3, as DNA: TGTGCCAGTAGTATAGGGGGGACAGTCTCCTACGAGCAGTACTTC. Its translation: CASSIGGTVSYEQYF. Supplemented by reference TRBV19 and TRBJ2-7, the full variable domain reads DGGITQSPKYLFRKEGQNVTLSCEQNLNHDAMYWYRQDPGQGLRLIYYSQIVNDFQKGDIAEGYSVSREKKESFPLTVTSAQKNPTAFYLCASSIGGTVSYEQYFGPGTRLTVT.

This clone was seen more than once but under ten times. This sequence joins TRBV6-5 and TRBJ1-1, with D possibly matching TRBD1 (5 bases). Trimming stripped 2 bases from V and 3 bases from J, with 7 bases between. This CDR3 is built from 13 residues. CDR1 is MNHEY and CDR2 is SVGAGI in the germline V gene. The CDR3 sequence is CASSYGGDTEAFF. DNA of the CDR3: TGTGCCAGCAGTTACGGAGGGGACACTGAAGCTTTCTTT.

The chain joins TRBV7-9 to TRBJ2-5; 12 bases fit TRBD2. J was trimmed by 2 bases and V by 7 bases; bases with no gene match: 5. The CDR3 is made up of 15 amino acids. Germline V gene data show CDR1 as SEHNR and CDR2 as FQNEAQ (reference sequence). The CDR3 bases are TGTGCCAGCAAGCAAGGACTAGCGGGGCAAGAGACCCAGTACTTC. Amino acid sequence: CASKQGLAGQETQYF.

The rearrangement joins TRBV7-9 to TRBJ2-2; 8 bases line up with TRBD2. The length of the CDR3 is 18 residues. From germline, CDR1 is SEHNR and CDR2 FQNEAQ (reference sequence). Trimming at V came to 0 bases and at J to 4 bases, leaving 10 bases not matched to a gene. CDR3 DNA: TGTGCCAGCAGCTTAGCGCGTGGGCTAGCGGGTTCCACCGGGGAGCTGTTTTTT. This sequence encodes CASSLARGLAGSTGELFF.

This chain links TRBV6-6 with TRBJ1-4; 7 nucleotides match TRBD1. There are 13 residues in the CDR3. The V segment lost 7 bases and the J segment 8 bases; nucleotides outside the gene matches: 7. Germline V CDR1 and CDR2: MNHNY, SVGAGI (reference sequence). CDR3 in DNA: TGTGCCAGCACGAACCAGGGGGGCGAAAAACTGTTTTTT. It codes for CASTNQGGEKLFF.

The chain uses TRBV25-1 and TRBJ1-2; D call uncertain. The CDR3 extends over 14 amino acids. Trimming removed 1 base at V and 8 bases at J, with 14 bases between. Germline CDR1 and CDR2: MGHDK and SYGVNS. The CDR3 loop reads CASSELNTFGGYTF. The DNA for the CDR3 is TGTGCCAGCAGTGAATTAAACACCTTCGGGGGCTACACCTTC.

The V gene is TRBV10-3, the J gene TRBJ2-2, with a possible D match to TRBD2 (5 bases). The V gene lost 6 bases and the J gene lost 8 bases, with 10 bases spanning the gap. Germline V CDR1 and CDR2: ENHRY, SYGVKD. The CDR3 sequence is 12 residues long. CDR3 sequence: CAISPGEGELFF. The CDR3 nucleotides are TGTGCCATCAGCCCCGGGGAGGGGGAGCTGTTTTTT.

Turning to this clone: This sample includes further DNA sequences coding for the same CDR3. This rearrangement joins TRBV9 to TRBJ1-5; possibly TRBD1 for D (5 bases). Germline V CDR1 and CDR2: SGDLS, YYNGEE. The germline V and J ends were trimmed by 0 bases and 7 bases, with 11 bases remaining between them. The CDR3 consists of 14 residues. The CDR3 DNA reads TGTGCCAGCAGCGTAGATGGGGGAGGGCAGCCCCAGCATTTT. Translating it yields CASSVDGGGQPQHF.

This clone was found once. The chain links TRBV9 to TRBJ2-1; 10 bases fit TRBD2. This CDR3 region has 19 residues. Germline V CDR1 and CDR2: SGDLS, YYNGEE. V shed 2 bases, J shed 10 bases, and the junction held 21 bases outside the gene matches. This chain's CDR3 is CASSVRHLLAGELSQEQFF. The CDR3 DNA follows: TGTGCCAGCAGCGTCCGGCACCTTCTAGCGGGAGAGTTGTCCCAGGAGCAGTTCTTC.

The chain has TRBV7-9 and TRBJ1-4; TRBD1 agrees at 9 bases. This CDR3 is 15 amino acids long. V shed 3 bases, J shed 5 bases, and the junction held 4 bases outside the gene matches. Per the germline V gene, CDR1 is SEHNR and CDR2 is FQNEAQ (reference sequence). The CDR3 here is CASSFGQGKNEKLFF. The CDR3 region has the DNA TGTGCCAGCAGCTTCGGACAGGGGAAGAATGAAAAACTGTTTTTT. Combining the CDR3 with reference TRBV7-9 and TRBJ1-4 gives the whole variable domain DTGVSQNPRHKITKRGQNVTFRCDPISEHNRLYWYRQTLGQGPEFLTYFQNEAQLEKSRLLSDRFSAERPKGSFSTLEIQRTEQGDSAMYLCASSFGQGKNEKLFFGSGTQLSVL.

The V call is TRBV11-3, the J call TRBJ2-7; tentative D call: TRBD1 (6 bases). Per germline, CDR1 SGHNT and CDR2 YENEEA. The CDR3 extends over 15 amino acids. Trimming took off 5 bases at V and 3 bases at J, with 17 bases between the two ends. The chain's CDR3 is CASSRAGTSNYEQYF. The DNA of the CDR3 is TGTGCCAGCAGCCGTGCCGGGACATCCAACTACGAGCAGTACTTC.

This clone was seen a handful of times. The chain carries TRBV19 and TRBJ1-5; 9 nucleotides match TRBD1. Trimming cost V 6 bases and J 1 base; bases outside gene matches: 4. Germline loops: CDR1 LNHDA, CDR2 SQIVND (reference sequence). The CDR3 extends over 15 amino acids. This CDR3 is CASRTDRGSNQPQHF. The CDR3 bases are TGTGCCAGTAGGACAGACAGGGGGAGCAATCAGCCCCAGCATTTT.

J is TRBJ1-1 and V is TRBV10-2; D call uncertain. V was cut by 3 bases and J by 5 bases, with 16 bases left in between. Germline V gives CDR1 WSHSY, CDR2 SAAADI. This CDR3 is 15 amino acids long. For the CDR3, the DNA is TGCGCCAGCAGTGAAAAACTCGGGAGAGGGACTGAAGCTTTCTTT. Encoded protein: CASSEKLGRGTEAFF.

The chain links TRBV19 to TRBJ1-5; no definite D call. Between the trimmed V and J ends, which lost 3 bases and 3 bases, there was a span of 6 bases. Germline-derived CDR1 and CDR2 are LNHDA and SQIVND (reference sequence). The CDR3 has 13 amino acids. The CDR3 sequence: CASSMRDNQPQHF. CDR3 sequence (DNA): TGTGCCAGTAGTATGCGTGACAATCAGCCCCAGCATTTT.

The genes are TRBV4-1 and TRBJ2-3; 7 nucleotides agree with TRBD2. Germline assignment: CDR1 MGHRA and CDR2 YSYEKL. This CDR3 has 15 amino acids. V dropped 4 bases and J dropped 4; count of bases not matched to a gene: 8. The CDR3 reads CASSPREGQADTQYF. CDR3 DNA: TGCGCCAGCAGCCCTAGGGAGGGGCAGGCAGATACGCAGTATTTT.

This clone was seen only a few times. The chain joins TRBV6-1 to TRBJ1-5, with a weak D call TRBD1 (5 bases). CDR1 MNHNS and CDR2 SASEGT come from the germline V gene. V lost 2 bases and J lost 0, with 11 bases in between. This CDR3 has 16 amino acids. CDR3 nucleotides: TGTGCCAGCAGTGAACGGGGCAGATATAGCAATCAGCCCCAGCATTTT. Residues: CASSERGRYSNQPQHF.

The chain uses TRBV6-5 and TRBJ1-2; perhaps TRBD1 as D (5 bases). Germline values: CDR1 MNHEY, CDR2 SVGAGI. V was trimmed by 0 bases and J by 7 bases, leaving 12 bases between them. The CDR3 is made up of 14 amino acids. CDR3 in DNA: TGTGCCAGCAGTTACTCGTGGGCGACAGTTGGCTACACCTTC. Residues: CASSYSWATVGYTF.

V is TRBV5-6 and J is TRBJ2-3; 7 bases line up with TRBD2. Germline V lookup: CDR1 SGHDT, CDR2 YYEEEE. Trimming took 1 base from V and 5 from J; bases not matched to a gene: 1. CDR3 size: 13 residues. DNA for the CDR3: TGTGCCAGCAGCTTGCCTAGCGGAGATACGCAGTATTTT. It yields the protein CASSLPSGDTQYF.

The rearrangement links TRBV6-6 to TRBJ2-3, with 12 nucleotides matching TRBD2. V gave up 6 bases and J gave up 7 bases; unmatched junction bases: 11. Germline values: CDR1 MNHNY, CDR2 SVGAGI (reference sequence). This CDR3 spans 16 amino acids. The CDR3 spells CASRPTSGSPGNTQYF. CDR3 sequence (DNA): TGTGCCAGCAGACCGACTAGCGGGAGCCCCGGGAATACGCAGTATTTT.

The V gene is TRBV9, the J gene TRBJ2-1, with D perhaps TRBD1 (6 bases). There are 15 residues in the CDR3. Deletions cut 4 bases from V and 6 bases from J, with 17 bases between. The germline V gene has CDR1 SGDLS and CDR2 YYNGEE. The CDR3 region has the DNA TGTGCCAGCAGCTCTGGTGGGGGCCCCTGCAATGAGCAGTTCTTC. Its translation: CASSSGGGPCNEQFF.

This chain uses TRBV7-2 with TRBJ2-7; 7 nucleotides match TRBD2. This CDR3 is built from 14 residues. In germline, CDR1 is SGHTA, CDR2 FQGNSA. The V gene end was trimmed by 4 bases and the J gene end by 3 bases; junction bases not matched to a gene: 6. The CDR3: CASSSSRGGYEQYF. The CDR3 region has the DNA TGTGCCAGCAGCTCGAGCCGCGGGGGCTACGAGCAGTACTTC.